This TCR beta chain was sequenced for a study of blood T cell repertoires in COVID-19. In the study overall: T cells, B-cell-depleted T cells, or PBMCs provided the cDNA or gDNA that served as material.

Germline CDR1 is LNHDA and CDR2 is SQIVND (reference sequence). There are 18 residues in the CDR3. V lost 0 bases to trimming and J lost 7 bases, with 19 bases between them. The data were produced by immunoSEQ multiplex PCR, yet TCRdb's version contains in-frame clones alone and is incomplete. The sample consists of some 53,000 clones, about 90% of them appearing once. The source of this sequence is a human donor with active COVID-19. The donor label of this sample is uncertain. Sequenced sample: peripheral blood. The rearrangement joins TRBV19 to TRBJ1-6, with D perhaps matching TRBD1 (6 bases). CDR3 coding DNA: TGTGCCAGTAGTATAGATCTATTGGGCCAGGGGTCAAATTCACCCCTCCACTTT. Protein product: CASSIDLLGQGSNSPLHF.